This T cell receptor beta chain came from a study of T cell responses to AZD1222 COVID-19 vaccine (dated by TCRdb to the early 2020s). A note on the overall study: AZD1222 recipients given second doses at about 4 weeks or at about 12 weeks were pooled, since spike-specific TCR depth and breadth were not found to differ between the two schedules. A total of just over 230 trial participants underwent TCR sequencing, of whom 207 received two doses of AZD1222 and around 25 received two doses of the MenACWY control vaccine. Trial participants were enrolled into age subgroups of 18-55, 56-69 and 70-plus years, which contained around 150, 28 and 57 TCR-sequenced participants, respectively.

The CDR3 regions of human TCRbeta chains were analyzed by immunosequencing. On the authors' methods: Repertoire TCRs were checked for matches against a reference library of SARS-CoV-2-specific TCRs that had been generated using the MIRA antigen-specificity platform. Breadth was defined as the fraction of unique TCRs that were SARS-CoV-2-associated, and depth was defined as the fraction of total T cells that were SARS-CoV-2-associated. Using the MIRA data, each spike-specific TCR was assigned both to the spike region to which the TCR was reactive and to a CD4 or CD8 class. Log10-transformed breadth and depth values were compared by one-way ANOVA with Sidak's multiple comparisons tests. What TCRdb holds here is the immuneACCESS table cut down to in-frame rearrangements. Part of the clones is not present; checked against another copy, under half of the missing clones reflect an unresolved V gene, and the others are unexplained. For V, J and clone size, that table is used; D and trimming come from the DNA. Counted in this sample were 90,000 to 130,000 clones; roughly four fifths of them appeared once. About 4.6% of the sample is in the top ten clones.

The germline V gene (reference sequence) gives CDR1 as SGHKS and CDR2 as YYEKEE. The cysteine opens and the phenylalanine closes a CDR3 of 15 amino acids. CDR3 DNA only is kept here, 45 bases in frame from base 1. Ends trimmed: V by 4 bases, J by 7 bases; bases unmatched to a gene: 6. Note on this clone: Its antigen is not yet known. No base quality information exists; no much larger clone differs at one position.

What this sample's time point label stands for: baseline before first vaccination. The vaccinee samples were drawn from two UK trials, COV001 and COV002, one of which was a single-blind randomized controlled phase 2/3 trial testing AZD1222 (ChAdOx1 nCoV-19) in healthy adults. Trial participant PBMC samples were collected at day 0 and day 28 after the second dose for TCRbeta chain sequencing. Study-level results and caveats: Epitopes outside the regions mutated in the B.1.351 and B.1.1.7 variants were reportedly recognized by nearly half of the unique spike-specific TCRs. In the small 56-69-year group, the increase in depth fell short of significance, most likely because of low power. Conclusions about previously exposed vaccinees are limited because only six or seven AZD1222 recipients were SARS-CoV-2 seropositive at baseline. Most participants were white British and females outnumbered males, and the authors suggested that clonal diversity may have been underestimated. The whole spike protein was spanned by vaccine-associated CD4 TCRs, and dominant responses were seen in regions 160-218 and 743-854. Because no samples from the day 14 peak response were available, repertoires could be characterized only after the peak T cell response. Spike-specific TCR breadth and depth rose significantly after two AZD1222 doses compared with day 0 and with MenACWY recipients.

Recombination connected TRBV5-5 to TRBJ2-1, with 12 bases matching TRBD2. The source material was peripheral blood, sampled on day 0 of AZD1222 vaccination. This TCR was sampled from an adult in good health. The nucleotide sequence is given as TGTGCCAGCAGCCCGGTAGGACTAGCGGGAAATGAGCAGTTCTTC. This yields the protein CASSPVGLAGNEQFF.